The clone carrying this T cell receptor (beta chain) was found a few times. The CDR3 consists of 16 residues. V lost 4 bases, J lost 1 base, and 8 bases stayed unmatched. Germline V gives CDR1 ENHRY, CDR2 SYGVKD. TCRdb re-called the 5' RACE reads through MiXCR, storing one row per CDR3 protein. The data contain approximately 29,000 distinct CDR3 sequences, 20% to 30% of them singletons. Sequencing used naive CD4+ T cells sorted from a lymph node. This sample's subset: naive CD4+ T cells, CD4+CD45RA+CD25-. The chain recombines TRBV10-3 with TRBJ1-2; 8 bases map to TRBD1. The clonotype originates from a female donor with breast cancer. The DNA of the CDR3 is TGTGCCATCAGTGCGGCAGGGGGCAATGTTAACTATGGCTACACCTTC. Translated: CAISAAGGNVNYGYTF.